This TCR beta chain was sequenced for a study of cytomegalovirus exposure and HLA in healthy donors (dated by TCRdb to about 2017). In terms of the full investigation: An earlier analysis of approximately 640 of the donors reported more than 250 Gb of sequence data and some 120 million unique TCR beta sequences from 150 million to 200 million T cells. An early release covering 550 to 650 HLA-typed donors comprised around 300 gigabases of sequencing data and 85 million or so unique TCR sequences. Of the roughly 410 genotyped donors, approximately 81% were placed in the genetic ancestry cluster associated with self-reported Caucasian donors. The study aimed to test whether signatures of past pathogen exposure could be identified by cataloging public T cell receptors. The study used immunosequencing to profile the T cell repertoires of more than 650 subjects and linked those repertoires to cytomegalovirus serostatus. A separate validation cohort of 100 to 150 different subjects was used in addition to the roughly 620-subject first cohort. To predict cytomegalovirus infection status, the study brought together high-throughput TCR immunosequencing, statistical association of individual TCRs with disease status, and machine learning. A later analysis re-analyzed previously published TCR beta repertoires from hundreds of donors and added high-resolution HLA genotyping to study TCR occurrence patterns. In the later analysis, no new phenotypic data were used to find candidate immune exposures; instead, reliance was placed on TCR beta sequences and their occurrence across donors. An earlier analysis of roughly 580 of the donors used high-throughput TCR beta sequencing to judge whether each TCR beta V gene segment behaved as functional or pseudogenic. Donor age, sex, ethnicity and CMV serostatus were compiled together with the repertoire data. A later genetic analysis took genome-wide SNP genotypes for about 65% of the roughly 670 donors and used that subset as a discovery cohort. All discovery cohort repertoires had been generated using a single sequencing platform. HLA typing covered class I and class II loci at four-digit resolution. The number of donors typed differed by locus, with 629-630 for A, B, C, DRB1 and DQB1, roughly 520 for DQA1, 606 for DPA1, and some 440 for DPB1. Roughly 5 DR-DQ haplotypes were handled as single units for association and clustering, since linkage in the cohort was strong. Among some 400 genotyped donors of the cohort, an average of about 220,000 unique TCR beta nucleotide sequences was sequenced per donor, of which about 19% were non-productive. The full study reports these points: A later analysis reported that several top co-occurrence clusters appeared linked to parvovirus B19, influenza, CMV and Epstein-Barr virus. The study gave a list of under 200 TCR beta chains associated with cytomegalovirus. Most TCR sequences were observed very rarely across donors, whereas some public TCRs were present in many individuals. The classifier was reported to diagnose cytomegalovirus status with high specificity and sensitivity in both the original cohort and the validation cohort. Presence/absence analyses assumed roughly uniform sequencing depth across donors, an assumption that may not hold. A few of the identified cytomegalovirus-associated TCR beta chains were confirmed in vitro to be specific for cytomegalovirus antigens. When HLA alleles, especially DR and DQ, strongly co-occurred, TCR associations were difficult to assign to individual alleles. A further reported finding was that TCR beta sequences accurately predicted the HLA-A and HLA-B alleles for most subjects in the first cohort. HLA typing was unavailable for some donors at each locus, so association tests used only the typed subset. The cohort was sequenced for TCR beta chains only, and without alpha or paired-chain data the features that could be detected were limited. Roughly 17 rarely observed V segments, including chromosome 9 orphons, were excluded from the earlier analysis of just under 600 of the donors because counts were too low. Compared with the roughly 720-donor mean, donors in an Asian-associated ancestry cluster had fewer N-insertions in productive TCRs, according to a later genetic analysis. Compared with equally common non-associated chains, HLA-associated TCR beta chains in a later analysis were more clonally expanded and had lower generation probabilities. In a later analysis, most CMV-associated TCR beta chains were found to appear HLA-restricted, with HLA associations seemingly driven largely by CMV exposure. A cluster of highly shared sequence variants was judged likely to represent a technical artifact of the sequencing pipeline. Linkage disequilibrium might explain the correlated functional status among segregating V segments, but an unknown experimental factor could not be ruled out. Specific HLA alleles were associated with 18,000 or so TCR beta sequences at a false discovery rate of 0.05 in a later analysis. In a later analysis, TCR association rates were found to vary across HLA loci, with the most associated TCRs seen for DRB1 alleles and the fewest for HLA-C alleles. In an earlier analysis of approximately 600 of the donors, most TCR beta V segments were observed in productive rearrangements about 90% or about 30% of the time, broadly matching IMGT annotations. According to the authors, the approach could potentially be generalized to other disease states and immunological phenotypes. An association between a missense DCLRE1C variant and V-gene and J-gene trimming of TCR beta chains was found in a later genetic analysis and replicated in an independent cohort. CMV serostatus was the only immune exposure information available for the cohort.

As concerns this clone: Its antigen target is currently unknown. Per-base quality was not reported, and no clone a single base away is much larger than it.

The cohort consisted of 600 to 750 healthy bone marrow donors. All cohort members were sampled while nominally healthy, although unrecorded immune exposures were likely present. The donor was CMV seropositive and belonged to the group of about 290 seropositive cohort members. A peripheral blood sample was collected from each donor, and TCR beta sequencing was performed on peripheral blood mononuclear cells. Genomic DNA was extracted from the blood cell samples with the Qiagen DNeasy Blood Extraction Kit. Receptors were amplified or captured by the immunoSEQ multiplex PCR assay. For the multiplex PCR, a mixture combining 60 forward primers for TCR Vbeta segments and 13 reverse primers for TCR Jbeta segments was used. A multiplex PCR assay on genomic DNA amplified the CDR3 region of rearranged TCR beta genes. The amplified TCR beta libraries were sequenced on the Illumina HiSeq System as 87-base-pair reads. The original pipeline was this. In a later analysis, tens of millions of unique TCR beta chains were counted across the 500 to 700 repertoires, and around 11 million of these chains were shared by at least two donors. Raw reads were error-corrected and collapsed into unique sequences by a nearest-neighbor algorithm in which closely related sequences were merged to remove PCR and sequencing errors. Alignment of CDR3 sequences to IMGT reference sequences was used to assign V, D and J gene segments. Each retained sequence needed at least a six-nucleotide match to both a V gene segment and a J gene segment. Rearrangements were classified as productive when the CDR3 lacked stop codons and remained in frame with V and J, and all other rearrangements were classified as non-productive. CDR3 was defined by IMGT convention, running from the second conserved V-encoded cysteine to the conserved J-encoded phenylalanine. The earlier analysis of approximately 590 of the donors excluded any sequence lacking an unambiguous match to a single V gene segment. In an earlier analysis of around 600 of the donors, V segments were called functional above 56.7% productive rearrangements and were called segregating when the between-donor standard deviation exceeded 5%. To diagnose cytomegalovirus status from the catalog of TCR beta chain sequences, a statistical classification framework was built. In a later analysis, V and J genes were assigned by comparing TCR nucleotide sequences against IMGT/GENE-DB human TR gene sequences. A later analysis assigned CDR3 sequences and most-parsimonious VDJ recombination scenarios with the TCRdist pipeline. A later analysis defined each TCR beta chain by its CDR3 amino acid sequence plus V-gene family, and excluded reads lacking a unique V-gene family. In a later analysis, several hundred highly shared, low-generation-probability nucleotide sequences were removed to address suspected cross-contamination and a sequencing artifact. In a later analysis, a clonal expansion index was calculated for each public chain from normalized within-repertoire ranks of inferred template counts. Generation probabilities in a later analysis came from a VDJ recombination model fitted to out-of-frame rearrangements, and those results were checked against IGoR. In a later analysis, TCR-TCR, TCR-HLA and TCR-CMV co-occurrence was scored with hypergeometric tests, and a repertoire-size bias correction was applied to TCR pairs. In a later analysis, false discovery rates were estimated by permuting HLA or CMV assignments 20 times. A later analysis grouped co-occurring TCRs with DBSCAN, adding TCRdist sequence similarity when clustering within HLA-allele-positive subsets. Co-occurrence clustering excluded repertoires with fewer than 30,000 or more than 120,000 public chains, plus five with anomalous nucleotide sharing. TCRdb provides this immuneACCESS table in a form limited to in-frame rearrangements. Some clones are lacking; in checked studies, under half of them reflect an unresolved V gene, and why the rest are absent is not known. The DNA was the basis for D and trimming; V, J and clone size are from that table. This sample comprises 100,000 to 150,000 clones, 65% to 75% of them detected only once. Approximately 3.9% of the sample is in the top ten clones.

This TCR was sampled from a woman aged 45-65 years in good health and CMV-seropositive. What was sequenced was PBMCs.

The DNA reads TGTGCCAGCAGCTTAGAGCGGGGGGGTACCCAGCATTTT. Its protein product is CASSLERGGTQHF. The chain joins TRBV11-2 to TRBJ1-5; TRBD1 could be the D gene, as 5 bases match. Trimming costs V 0 bases and J 11 bases, and their ends lie 11 bases apart. Inclusive of the bounding cysteine and phenylalanine, the CDR3 is 13 residues long. Of the read, only the CDR3 DNA is kept; its 39 bases are in frame from base 1. CDR1 and CDR2 (SGHAT, FQNNGV) derive from the germline V gene.